This T cell receptor (beta chain) stems from a study of shared clonotypes between healthy human individuals. The CDR3 length is 15 residues. Germline V gene data show CDR1 as MGHRA and CDR2 as YSYEKL. Trimming took 0 bases from V and 5 from J; bases not matched to a gene: 5. The input for sorted-subset replicate PCRs was 200 to 250 ng DNA, about 30,000 T cell genomes. Libraries were prepared by immunoSEQ multiplex PCR; TCRdb keeps only in-frame clonotypes and omits some of them. The sample lists just over 2,000,000 clones; just under 95% were seen once. CD45RO-negative, CCR7-positively selected cells formed the naive CD8 fraction, excluding terminally differentiated effector memory CD45RA+ cells.

Sequenced: naive CD8+ T cells sorted from blood. The receptor's source is a man younger than 30 in good health. The J gene is TRBJ2-7, the V gene TRBV4-1, with 9 bases identical to TRBD2. CDR3 sequence (DNA): TGCGCCAGCAGCCAAGATGGCCTAGCGGGGAACGAGCAGTACTTC. Translated: CASSQDGLAGNEQYF.